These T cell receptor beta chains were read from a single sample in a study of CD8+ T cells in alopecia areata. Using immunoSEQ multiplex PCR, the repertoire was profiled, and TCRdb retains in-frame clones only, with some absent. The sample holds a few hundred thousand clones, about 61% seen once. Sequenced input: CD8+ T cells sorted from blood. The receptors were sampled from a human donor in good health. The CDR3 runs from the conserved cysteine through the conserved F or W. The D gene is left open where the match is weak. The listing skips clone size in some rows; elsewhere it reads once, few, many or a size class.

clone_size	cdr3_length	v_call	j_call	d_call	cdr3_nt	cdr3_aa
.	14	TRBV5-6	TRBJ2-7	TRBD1	TGTGCCAGCAGCTATGGACAGGGGGCGGGAGAGCAGTACTTC	CASSYGQGAGEQYF
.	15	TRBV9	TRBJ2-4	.	TGTGCCAGCAGCGGGCGGGGTAGGGACAAAAACATTCAGTACTTC	CASSGRGRDKNIQYF
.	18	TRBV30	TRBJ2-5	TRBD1	TGTGCCTGGAGTGGCTCCCAGACAGGGGATCTTTACCAAGAGACCCAGTACTTC	CAWSGSQTGDLYQETQYF
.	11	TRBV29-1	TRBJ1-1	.	TGCAGCGTTACCTTCTGGAGTGAAGCTTTCTTT	CSVTFWSEAFF
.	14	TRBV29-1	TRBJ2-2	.	TGCAGCGTTGATAAGGGGGCGAACACCGGGGAGCTGTTTTTT	CSVDKGANTGELFF
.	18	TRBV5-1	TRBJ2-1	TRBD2	TGCGCCAGCAGCTCAACGGGACTAGCGGGGCAATCCTACAATGAGCAGTTCTTC	CASSSTGLAGQSYNEQFF
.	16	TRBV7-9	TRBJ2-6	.	TGTGCCAGCAGCTCAAGAGGGGGCTCTGGGGCCAACGTCCTGACTTTC	CASSSRGGSGANVLTF
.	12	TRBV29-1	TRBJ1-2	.	TGCAGCGTTGTTTCACCGTCTCTAGGCTACACCTTC	CSVVSPSLGYTF
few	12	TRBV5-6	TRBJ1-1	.	TGTGCCAGCAGCTTGGGGGCAGTTGAAGCTTTCTTT	CASSLGAVEAFF
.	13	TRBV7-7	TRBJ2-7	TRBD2	TGTGCCAGCAGCCATAGCGGGGGGGACGAGCAGTACTTC	CASSHSGGDEQYF
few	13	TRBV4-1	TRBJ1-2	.	TGCGCCAGCAGCCAAGGGCAGGATTATGGCTACACCTTC	CASSQGQDYGYTF
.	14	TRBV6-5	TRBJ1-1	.	TGTGCCAGCAGTACCGCGCAGAGGGGCACTGAAGCTTTCTTT	CASSTAQRGTEAFF
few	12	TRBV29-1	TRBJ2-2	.	TGCAGCAGCGTAGGGGGCACCGGGGAGCTGTTTTTT	CSSVGGTGELFF
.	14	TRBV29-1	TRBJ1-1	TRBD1	TGCAGCGTGAGCGGGACAGCCGAGAACACTGAAGCTTTCTTT	CSVSGTAENTEAFF
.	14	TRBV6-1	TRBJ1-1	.	TGTGCCAGCAGTGTCGGCAGGGGTAACACTGAAGCTTTCTTT	CASSVGRGNTEAFF
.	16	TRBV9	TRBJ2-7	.	TGTGCCAGCAGCGTCAGCGGGCGGGGACTCTCCTACGAGCAGTACTTC	CASSVSGRGLSYEQYF
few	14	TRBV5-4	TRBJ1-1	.	TGTGCCAGCAGCTTGTCGGTCACGAACACTGAAGCTTTCTTT	CASSLSVTNTEAFF
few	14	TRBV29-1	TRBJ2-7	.	TGCAGCGTTGAAGGCGGCGAAGGGGTCTACGAGCAGTACTTC	CSVEGGEGVYEQYF
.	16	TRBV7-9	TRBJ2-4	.	TGTGCCAGCAGCTCATTAACCGGGGAAGCCAAAAACATTCAGTACTTC	CASSSLTGEAKNIQYF
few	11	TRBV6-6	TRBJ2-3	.	TGTGCCAGCTTGGACACAGATACGCAGTATTTT	CASLDTDTQYF
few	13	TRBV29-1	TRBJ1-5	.	TGCAGCGTGACATCGGGAGGCAATCAGCCCCAGCATTTT	CSVTSGGNQPQHF
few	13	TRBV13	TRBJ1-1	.	TGTGCCAGCAGCTTACCGGGAAACACTGAAGCTTTCTTT	CASSLPGNTEAFF
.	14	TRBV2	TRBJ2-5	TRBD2	TGTGCCAGCAGCCCTGGCAGCGGGGGAGAGACCCAGTACTTC	CASSPGSGGETQYF
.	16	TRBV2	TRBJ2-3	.	TGTGCCAGCAGTGAAGCAGCACTTGGACAGACAGATACGCAGTATTTT	CASSEAALGQTDTQYF
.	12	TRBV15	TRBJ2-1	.	TGTGCCACCAGCACAACCGGCAATGAGCAGTTCTTC	CATSTTGNEQFF
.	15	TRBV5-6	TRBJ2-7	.	TGTGCCAGCAGCTTGTCAGTACTCTACTCCTACGAGCAGTACTTC	CASSLSVLYSYEQYF
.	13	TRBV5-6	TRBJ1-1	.	TGTGCCAGCAGCTTGCGGGGAGGGACTGAAGCTTTCTTT	CASSLRGGTEAFF
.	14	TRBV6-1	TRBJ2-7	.	TGTGCCAGCAGTGGTTACGGACAGTCCTACGAGCAGTACTTC	CASSGYGQSYEQYF
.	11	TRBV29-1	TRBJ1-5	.	TGCAGCGTTGAATCGGGAAGAAGCCAGCATTTT	CSVESGRSQHF
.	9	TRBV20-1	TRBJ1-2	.	TGCAGTGCTGGTACGGGCTACACCTTC	CSAGTGYTF
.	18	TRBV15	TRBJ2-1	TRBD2	TGTGCCACCAGCATAGGGCCTCGGACTAGCGGGGGGGCTGATGAGCAGTTCTTC	CATSIGPRTSGGADEQFF
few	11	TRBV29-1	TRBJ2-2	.	TGCAGCGGCAGGGATACCGGGGAGCTGTTTTTT	CSGRDTGELFF
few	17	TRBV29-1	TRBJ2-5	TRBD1	TGCAGCGCCCTTTCGGGGGCCCGGCAGGGGGCTAGACAGACCCAGTACTTC	CSALSGARQGARQTQYF
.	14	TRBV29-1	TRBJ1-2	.	TGCAGCGTTGAAGATCTCGGAGTGACCTATGGCTACACCTTC	CSVEDLGVTYGYTF
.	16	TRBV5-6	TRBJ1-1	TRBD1	TGTGCCAGCAGTCACGGGACAGGGTGGTTGACCACTGAAGCTTTCTTT	CASSHGTGWLTTEAFF
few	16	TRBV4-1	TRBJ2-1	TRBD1	TGCGCCAGCAGCCTGAGAGCTTACAGGGGAGTGGATGAGCAGTTCTTC	CASSLRAYRGVDEQFF
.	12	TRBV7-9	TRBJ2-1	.	TGTGCCAGCAGCTTCCCGGTGGATGAGCAGTTCTTC	CASSFPVDEQFF
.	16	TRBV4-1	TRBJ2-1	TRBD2	TGCGCCAGCAGCACAGGAAGCGGGGGGGCGAAAGGTGAGCAGTTCTTC	CASSTGSGGAKGEQFF
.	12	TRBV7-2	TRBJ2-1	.	TGTGCCAGCAGCCCAAGATACAATGAGCAGTTCTTC	CASSPRYNEQFF
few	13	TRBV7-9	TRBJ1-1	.	TGTGCCAGCAGCTTCCTTCAGGGGACTGAAGCTTTCTTT	CASSFLQGTEAFF
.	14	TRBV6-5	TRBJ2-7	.	TGTGCCAGCAGTTACTCGCCACAGGGCAGTGAGCAGTACTTC	CASSYSPQGSEQYF
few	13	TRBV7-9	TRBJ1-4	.	TGTGCCAGCAGCTTCTCGCCCGGGGAAAAACTGTTTTTT	CASSFSPGEKLFF
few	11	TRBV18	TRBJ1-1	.	TGTGCCAGCTCAGTGAACACTGAAGCTTTCTTT	CASSVNTEAFF
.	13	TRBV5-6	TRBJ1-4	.	TGTGCCAGCAGCTTGGTTGTTAATGAAAAACTGTTTTTT	CASSLVVNEKLFF
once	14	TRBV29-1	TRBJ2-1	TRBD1	TGCAGCGTTCCAGGGACAGTCACCTACAATGAGCAGTTCTTC	CSVPGTVTYNEQFF
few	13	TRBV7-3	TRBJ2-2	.	TGTGCCAGCAGCATCCAGGGGTCCGGGGAGCTGTTTTTT	CASSIQGSGELFF
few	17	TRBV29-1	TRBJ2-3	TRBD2	TGCAGCGTTGGAGGGACTAGCACCGCCACAAGCACAGATACGCAGTATTTT	CSVGGTSTATSTDTQYF
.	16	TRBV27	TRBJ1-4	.	TGTGCCAGCAGTCTTGGCCAGGGGACAACTAATGAAAAACTGTTTTTT	CASSLGQGTTNEKLFF
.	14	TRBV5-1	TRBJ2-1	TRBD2	TGCGCCAGCAGCTTGGCTAGCGGGGGAGCCGAGCAGTTCTTC	CASSLASGGAEQFF
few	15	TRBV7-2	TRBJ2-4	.	TGTGCCAGCAGTTCAGGCCCCTACGCCAAAAACATTCAGTACTTC	CASSSGPYAKNIQYF
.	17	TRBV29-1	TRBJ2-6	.	TGCAGCGTTGAAGATCCATCTCCCTTGGCTGGGGCCAACGTCCTGACTTTC	CSVEDPSPLAGANVLTF
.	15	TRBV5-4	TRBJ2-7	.	TGTGCCAGCAGCTTGGATCCGGGACACAACTACGAGCAGTACTTC	CASSLDPGHNYEQYF
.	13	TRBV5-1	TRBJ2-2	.	TGCGCCAGCAGCTTCACGGACAGTGGGGAGCTGTTTTTT	CASSFTDSGELFF
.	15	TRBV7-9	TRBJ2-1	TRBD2	TGTGCCAGCAGCCCCCCCCTAGCGGGGGAAAATGAGCAGTTCTTC	CASSPPLAGENEQFF
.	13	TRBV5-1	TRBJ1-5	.	TGCGCCAGCAGCCCGATGGGCAATCAGCCCCAGCATTTT	CASSPMGNQPQHF
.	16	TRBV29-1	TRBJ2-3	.	TGCAGCGTTGATGGCGGGGGCTCCCGTAGCACAGATACGCAGTATTTT	CSVDGGGSRSTDTQYF
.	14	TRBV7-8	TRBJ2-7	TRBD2	TGTGCCAGCTCCCTGGGACGGGGGGGCTACGAGCAGTACTTC	CASSLGRGGYEQYF
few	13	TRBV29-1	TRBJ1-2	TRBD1	TGCAGCGTTGCTGCAGGGGGCGGGGATGGCTACACCTTC	CSVAAGGGDGYTF
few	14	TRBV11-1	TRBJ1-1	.	TGTGCCAGCAGCTTCAGGACCTCGGGCACTGAAGCTTTCTTT	CASSFRTSGTEAFF
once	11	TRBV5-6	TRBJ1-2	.	TGTGCCAGCAGCCAAACCAGTGGCTACACCTTC	CASSQTSGYTF